The text below deals with one T cell receptor beta chain. The data were taken from a study of blood T cell repertoires in COVID-19. Study in general: Specimens from acute and convalescent COVID-19 originated in the United States, Italy and Spain. T cells, B-cell-depleted T cells, or PBMCs provided the cDNA or gDNA that served as material.

The table came from immunoSEQ multiplex PCR; TCRdb's copy has only in-frame clones and leaves some out. Of approximately 250,000 clones listed, around 85% are singletons. This CDR3 comprises 16 residues. V was pared by 4 bases and J by 0 bases, with 13 bases between. Germline V gives CDR1 MNHEY, CDR2 SMNVEV (reference sequence). Enrolled through a virtual design, the participants were between roughly 18 and 90 years of age and came from under 30 US areas. Clinical histories supplied by participants themselves formed the basis of cohort assignment. The receptor was derived from a woman aged 45-59 years with acute COVID-19. The chain employs TRBV27 and TRBJ1-5; D call uncertain. The sample taken for sequencing was PBMCs or T cells enriched from blood (not recorded which). CDR3 DNA sequence: TGTGCCAGCAGTTCCTCTGGCGGGCATAGCAATCAGCCCCAGCATTTT. Amino acid sequence: CASSSSGGHSNQPQHF.